This T cell receptor beta chain was sequenced in a study of T-cell reconstitution after alpha-beta-depleted transplantation in children. Study-wide findings and caveats: Counts and diversity of T cells one year after transplant came mostly from newly produced T cells.

Many counts were recorded for this clonotype. What it binds is not known. With V trimmed by 3 bases and J by 1 base, 5 bases remained unmatched. Per germline, CDR1 MDHEN and CDR2 SYDVKM. The CDR3 covers 15 residues. Unique molecular identifiers were used in preparing the TCRbeta library. One entry per CDR3 protein, called by TCRdb with MiXCR from the PCR reads. Of about 300,000 distinct CDR3 sequences listed, almost 8% are singletons. The chain links TRBV28 to TRBJ2-5, with 7 bases aligning to TRBD1. This sample comprised peripheral blood, obtained 360 days after TCRalphabeta/CD19-depleted stem cell transplant. The sequence came from a female patient aged 2-9 years who had a stem cell transplant for Fanconi anemia, so the T cells may come from the graft donor. The CDR3 region has the DNA TGTGCCAGCAGTTTCCTGGACAGGCCCCAAGAGACCCAGTACTTC. Its translation is CASSFLDRPQETQYF.